These T cell receptor beta chains were read from a single sample in a study of cytomegalovirus exposure and HLA in healthy donors. The repertoire was sequenced with immunoSEQ multiplex PCR; TCRdb's copy has only in-frame clones and lacks some. This table holds 230,000 or so clones, around 90% found once. Source material: PBMCs. All receptors derive from a woman between 18 and 29 years old in good health and CMV-seronegative. Each CDR3 is given with its conserved first and last residue. Fields, in order: clone size, V gene, J gene, D gene, CDR3 DNA, CDR3 protein. D genes are given only for firm matches. The size entry is marked missing in some rows and otherwise reads once, few, many or a size class.

>.|TRBV2|TRBJ1-5|.
TGTGCCAGCAGTGATGGGCCAGACACTAATCAGCCCCAGCATTTT
CASSDGPDTNQPQHF
>.|TRBV6-1|TRBJ1-2|TRBD1
TGTGCCGGACAGGTTTCGGGCTATGGCTACACCTTC
CAGQVSGYGYTF
>.|TRBV7-3|TRBJ2-2|TRBD2
TGTGCCAGCAGCCGAGCAGGACGGGAGGTCGGCGGGGAGCTGTTTTTT
CASSRAGREVGGELFF
>.|TRBV19|TRBJ2-3|TRBD1
TGTGCCAGTAAGGCCGTGACAGGGTTTTCAGATACGCAGTATTTT
CASKAVTGFSDTQYF
>few|TRBV11-2|TRBJ2-7|.
TGTGCCAGCAGCCGATCAGACTCCTACGAGCAGTACTTC
CASSRSDSYEQYF
>.|TRBV27|TRBJ2-6|.
TGTGCCAGCCGCTCTGGGGCCAACGTCCTGACTTTC
CASRSGANVLTF
>.|TRBV9|TRBJ2-3|.
TGTGCCAGCAGCGTAGGCGGGGCCCCCGGTACGCAGTATTTT
CASSVGGAPGTQYF
>few|TRBV5-4|TRBJ1-2|.
TGTGCCAGCAGCCCGGAGGCCACTATAAACTATGGCTACACCTTC
CASSPEATINYGYTF
>once|TRBV18|TRBJ2-7|TRBD1
TGTGCCAGCTCACCCCGGGACAGGGCCTCCTACGAGCAGTACTTC
CASSPRDRASYEQYF
>.|TRBV29-1|TRBJ2-5|TRBD1
TGCAGCGTTAACCCGCGGACAGGGGGCTACCAAGAGACCCAGTACTTC
CSVNPRTGGYQETQYF
>.|TRBV9|TRBJ1-2|TRBD1
TGTGCCAGCAGCGTAGACCAGGGGGATGGCTACACCTTC
CASSVDQGDGYTF
>.|TRBV7-9|TRBJ2-7|.
TGTGCCAGCAGCTCGGACACCTACGAGCAGTACTTC
CASSSDTYEQYF
>.|TRBV4-3|TRBJ2-4|.
TGCGCCAGCAGCCAAGATGGACTCGGGGACATTCAGTACTTC
CASSQDGLGDIQYF
>.|TRBV10-2|TRBJ2-2|.
TGCGCCAGCAGTGATTTAGCGGAAAACACCGGGGAGCTGTTTTTT
CASSDLAENTGELFF
>.|TRBV5-1|TRBJ2-7|.
TGCGCCAGCAGCTTAGGGGTAGTGAAGTACGAGCAGTACTTC
CASSLGVVKYEQYF
>few|TRBV10-2|TRBJ2-1|TRBD2
TGCGCCAGCAGTGAGTCGCCGGGAGGATTCTACAATGAGCAGTTCTTC
CASSESPGGFYNEQFF
>.|TRBV5-4|TRBJ2-3|.
TGTGCCAGCAGCTTCTCGGCGCGGAGCACAGATACGCAGTATTTT
CASSFSARSTDTQYF
>.|TRBV14|TRBJ1-2|.
TGTGCCAGCAGCCAAGATAGCCCAGCAGGGAACTATGGCTACACCTTC
CASSQDSPAGNYGYTF
>.|TRBV28|TRBJ1-1|.
TGTGCCAGCAGTCTCGGACACCCAAATTCTGAAGCTTTCTTT
CASSLGHPNSEAFF